A selection of T cell receptor beta chains follows, all from one sample in a study of T cell responses to AZD1222 COVID-19 vaccine. Measured with immunoSEQ multiplex PCR; TCRdb has only the in-frame clones, and not every one. The sample lists 140,000 to 150,000 clones, roughly 89% occurring once. The source material was peripheral blood, sampled on day 0 of AZD1222 vaccination. These receptors originate from an adult in good health. Each CDR3 is given with its conserved first and last residue. D genes are given only for firm matches. A row's size may be missing; if present it is once, few, many or a size class.

TRBV3-1/TRBV3-2,-,TRBJ1-4,-,CASSQDPPNEKLFF,TGTGCCAGCAGCCAAGACCCCCCTAATGAAAAACTGTTTTTT
TRBV7-8,-,TRBJ1-1,-,CASSRESNTEAFF,TGTGCCAGCAGCCGGGAGTCGAACACTGAAGCTTTCTTT
TRBV4-1,-,TRBJ2-7,-,CASSWEKSYEQYF,TGCGCCAGCAGCTGGGAGAAATCCTACGAGCAGTACTTC
TRBV7-9,TRBD1,TRBJ1-2,-,CASSGGTGGDGYTF,TGTGCCAGCAGCGGGGGGACAGGGGGCGATGGCTACACCTTC
TRBV27,-,TRBJ1-1,-,CASSPLKTGNTEAFF,TGTGCCAGCAGTCCCCTCAAGACGGGGAACACTGAAGCTTTCTTT
TRBV23-1,-,TRBJ1-1,-,CASRTGAEAFF,TGCGCCAGCAGGACAGGCGCCGAAGCTTTCTTT
TRBV6-2/TRBV6-3,-,TRBJ2-1,-,CASSYSMSVPNEQFF,TGTGCCAGCAGTTACTCGATGAGCGTCCCCAATGAGCAGTTCTTC
TRBV5-1,TRBD1,TRBJ1-2,few,CASSLQGANYGYTF,TGCGCCAGCAGCTTACAGGGGGCTAACTATGGCTACACCTTC
TRBV5-6,-,TRBJ1-5,-,CASSLGGSNQPQHF,TGTGCCAGCAGCTTGGGGGGGAGCAATCAGCCCCAGCATTTT
TRBV11-2,-,TRBJ1-1,once,CASSLRSAAEAFF,TGTGCCAGCAGCTTAAGGTCGGCCGCTGAAGCTTTCTTT
TRBV5-4,-,TRBJ2-1,once,CASSLGPAYNEQFF,TGTGCCAGCAGCTTGGGGCCGGCCTACAATGAGCAGTTCTTC
TRBV18,-,TRBJ1-5,-,CASSPQGSWQPQHF,TGTGCCAGCTCACCCCAGGGATCGTGGCAGCCCCAGCATTTT
TRBV7-9,-,TRBJ1-2,-,CASSLVGNYGYTF,TGTGCCAGCAGCTTAGTGGGAAACTATGGCTACACCTTC
TRBV2,-,TRBJ2-7,-,CASSEQNYEQYF,TGTGCCAGCAGTGAACAGAATTACGAGCAGTACTTC
TRBV7-9,-,TRBJ2-7,-,CASSFKGTYEQYF,TGTGCCAGCAGCTTTAAGGGAACATACGAGCAGTACTTC
TRBV7-3,-,TRBJ2-1,-,CASSFSGGNEQFF,TGTGCCAGCAGCTTCTCAGGGGGGAATGAGCAGTTCTTC
TRBV28,TRBD2,TRBJ2-3,-,CASSFIYSGAPRSTDTQYF,TGTGCCAGCAGTTTTATATATAGCGGGGCCCCGCGAAGCACAGATACGCAGTATTTT
TRBV7-2,-,TRBJ2-2,few,CASSSPRQVTGELFF,TGTGCCAGCAGCTCACCCAGACAAGTCACCGGGGAGCTGTTTTTT
TRBV28,TRBD1,TRBJ1-1,-,CASAQGAAPMNTEAFF,TGTGCCAGCGCCCAGGGGGCGGCTCCTATGAACACTGAAGCTTTCTTT
TRBV7-3,-,TRBJ1-1,-,CASSLTGTNTEAFF,TGTGCCAGCAGCTTAACAGGGACGAACACTGAAGCTTTCTTT
TRBV11-3,-,TRBJ2-2,-,CASSLGSSTGELFF,TGTGCCAGCAGCTTAGGTAGCAGCACCGGGGAGCTGTTTTTT
TRBV18,TRBD2,TRBJ2-5,-,CASSPYFSGRETQYF,TGTGCCAGCTCACCATACTTCAGCGGGAGAGAGACCCAGTACTTC
TRBV6-2/TRBV6-3,-,TRBJ2-7,few,CASSYESYEQYF,TGTGCCAGCAGTTATGAAAGTTACGAGCAGTACTTC
TRBV11-2,-,TRBJ1-2,-,CASSLSGNGYTF,TGTGCCAGCAGCTTATCGGGGAATGGCTACACCTTC
TRBV9,-,TRBJ2-1,-,CASSVSGGGIGSYNEQFF,TGTGCCAGCAGCGTATCAGGGGGAGGGATCGGCTCCTACAATGAGCAGTTCTTC
TRBV7-2,TRBD1,TRBJ2-3,-,CASSLGQGPTDTQYF,TGTGCCAGCAGCCTGGGACAGGGCCCCACAGATACGCAGTATTTT
TRBV20-1,-,TRBJ2-7,-,CSASYQMADLSSYEQYF,TGCAGTGCTAGTTATCAGATGGCGGATCTAAGCTCCTACGAGCAGTACTTC
TRBV4-3,-,TRBJ1-4,medium-sized,CASSQDRGRGWVTSEKLFF,TGCGCCAGCAGCCAAGATAGGGGTAGGGGATGGGTAACGAGTGAAAAACTGTTTTTT
TRBV28,-,TRBJ1-4,-,CASSLKGDNEKLFF,TGTGCCAGCAGTTTGAAGGGGGATAATGAAAAACTGTTTTTT
TRBV7-8,TRBD1,TRBJ1-1,-,CASSLDRGPFTEAFF,TGTGCCAGCAGCCTTGACAGGGGGCCCTTTACTGAAGCTTTCTTT
TRBV7-9,-,TRBJ2-1,-,CASSFSGSSYNEQFF,TGTGCCAGCAGCTTTAGCGGATCCTCCTACAATGAGCAGTTCTTC
TRBV27,TRBD2,TRBJ2-1,-,CATSRLAGGNEQFF,TGTGCCACCTCAAGACTAGCGGGAGGCAATGAGCAGTTCTTC
TRBV19,TRBD1,TRBJ2-7,-,CATMDRELTRQYF,TGTGCCACCATGGACAGGGAGCTTACGAGGCAGTACTTC
TRBV7-3,-,TRBJ2-3,-,CASSFPFTDTQYF,TGTGCCAGCAGCTTTCCGTTCACAGATACGCAGTATTTT
TRBV2,-,TRBJ1-1,-,CASRDGGPAEAFF,TGTGCCAGCCGTGACGGGGGGCCGGCTGAAGCTTTCTTT
TRBV19,-,TRBJ2-2,-,CASSIDWSNTGELFF,TGTGCCAGTAGTATCGATTGGTCGAACACCGGGGAGCTGTTTTTT
TRBV11-2,TRBD2,TRBJ2-3,-,CASSLRLAGPDTQYF,TGTGCCAGCAGCTTAAGGCTAGCGGGCCCAGATACGCAGTATTTT
TRBV28,-,TRBJ1-6,once,CASSQGNSPLHF,TGTGCCAGCAGTCAGGGTAATTCACCCCTCCACTTT
TRBV19,TRBD1,TRBJ2-5,-,CASRTGGQETQYF,TGTGCCAGTAGGACAGGGGGGCAAGAGACCCAGTACTTC
TRBV29-1,-,TRBJ1-1,-,CSVEQGMYTEAFF,TGCAGCGTTGAGCAGGGTATGTACACTGAAGCTTTCTTT
TRBV27,-,TRBJ2-7,-,CASMPGTGTYEQYF,TGTGCCAGCATGCCCGGGACCGGGACCTACGAGCAGTACTTC
TRBV4-3,-,TRBJ1-4,-,CASSQDGPRTTNEKLFF,TGCGCCAGCAGCCAAGATGGCCCCAGAACAACTAATGAAAAACTGTTTTTT
TRBV11-2,-,TRBJ1-6,-,CASSLLESYNSPLHF,TGTGCCAGCAGCTTACTGGAGTCCTATAATTCACCCCTCCACTTT
TRBV7-9,TRBD2,TRBJ2-5,-,CASSPSGGETQYF,TGTGCCAGCAGCCCCTCGGGGGGAGAGACCCAGTACTTC
TRBV15,-,TRBJ1-1,-,CATSSLHTEAFF,TGTGCCACCAGCAGTCTTCACACTGAAGCTTTCTTT
TRBV12-3/TRBV12-4,-,TRBJ1-1,-,CASSPGYAEAFF,TGTGCCAGCAGTCCCGGATACGCTGAAGCTTTCTTT
TRBV29-1,-,TRBJ2-5,-,CSVEDLRGGGETQYF,TGCAGCGTTGAAGATCTTAGGGGCGGTGGAGAGACCCAGTACTTC
TRBV4-2,TRBD1,TRBJ1-2,-,CASFPGTGGTNYGYTF,TGTGCCAGTTTTCCCGGGACAGGGGGAACTAACTATGGCTACACCTTC
TRBV21-1,-,TRBJ1-5,-,CASSNETGTGNQPQHF,TGTGCCAGCAGCAACGAGACCGGGACAGGCAATCAGCCCCAGCATTTT